The 24 T cell receptor beta chains below come from one sample, sequenced in a study of blood T cells in healthy people across ages. It was with a sample-barcoded 5' primer and a J-beta primer mix that a second PCR of about 6 to 11 cycles was run. Each CDR3 protein gets one entry after TCRdb re-called the 5' RACE reads with MiXCR. The sample lists 700,000 or so distinct CDR3 sequences, approximately 40% occurring once. Specimen: blood. The receptors here all came from a man older than 75 in good health.

This clonotype was seen at least ten times. The gene calls are TRBV5-1 and TRBJ2-1, with 10 bases identical to TRBD1. The CDR3 totals 13 residues. Per the germline V gene, CDR1 is SGHRS and CDR2 is YFSETQ. Unmatched junction bases numbered 5, after V lost 5 bases and J lost 9 bases. CDR3 nucleotide sequence: TGCGCCAGCAGAGACGGGACAGGGGTTGAGCAGTTCTTC. Translating it yields CASRDGTGVEQFF. The complete variable domain, with remaining parts taken from reference TRBV5-1 and TRBJ2-1, reads KAGVTQTPRYLIKTRGQQVTLSCSPISGHRSVSWYQQTPGQGLQFLFEYFSETQRNKGNFPGRFSGRQFSNSRSEMNVSTLELGDSALYLCASRDGTGVEQFFGPGTRLTVL.

This clonotype was detected a few times. The V and J genes are TRBV10-3 and TRBJ2-7, with 9 bases lining up with TRBD2. V lost 2 bases and J lost 6; bases outside the gene matches: 11. Germline CDR1 reads ENHRY; CDR2 reads SYGVKD. The CDR3 totals 16 residues. DNA for the CDR3: TGTGCCATCAGTGAGCCCCGGCGAGCGGGAGGCGGCGAGCAGTACTTC. Translated: CAISEPRRAGGGEQYF.

This chain joins TRBV27 and TRBJ2-3; 9 bases fit TRBD1. The junction had 4 bases not matched to a gene; V was cut back by 5 bases and J by 4 bases. Germline CDR1 reads MNHEY; CDR2 reads SMNVEV (reference sequence). CDR3 size: 14 residues. As DNA, the CDR3 is TGTGCCAGCAGTCGGACAGGGGTTTCAGATACGCAGTATTTT. Translated, it gives CASSRTGVSDTQYF.

The chain has TRBV9 and TRBJ2-3; TRBD2 might be the D (6 bases). From germline, CDR1 is SGDLS and CDR2 YYNGEE. The germline V and J ends were trimmed by 1 base and 0 bases, with 15 bases remaining between them. The length of the CDR3 is 17 residues. The CDR3 reads CASSVLGAGQSTDTQYF. DNA for the CDR3: TGTGCCAGCAGCGTACTAGGAGCGGGCCAGAGCACAGATACGCAGTATTTT.

This clonotype appeared a few times. The chain employs TRBV2 and TRBJ1-4; D is unclear. CDR1 is SNHLY, CDR2 FYNNEI, per germline. V was trimmed by 7 bases and J by 7 bases, leaving 16 bases between them. The CDR3 runs 14 residues. CDR3 nucleotide sequence: TGTGCCAGCACGTTAGACGGCGGCAGTGAAAAACTGTTTTTT. It specifies CASTLDGGSEKLFF.

This chain connects TRBV11-1 to TRBJ2-7; D remains unclear. The CDR3 contains 13 residues. In germline, CDR1 is SGHAT, CDR2 FQDESV (reference sequence). V lost 1 base, J lost 4 bases, and 8 bases lay in between. The chain's CDR3 is CASSLVDGYEQYF. CDR3 DNA: TGTGCCAGCAGCTTAGTTGACGGATACGAGCAGTACTTC.

The V gene is TRBV7-2, the J gene TRBJ2-2, with D unresolved. The CDR3 consists of 13 residues. Germline V lookup: CDR1 SGHTA, CDR2 FQGNSA. V shed 4 bases and J shed 3 bases, with 6 bases lying between them. The DNA for the CDR3 is TGTGCCAGCAGCTCGACTGACACCGGGGAGCTGTTTTTT. Its protein is CASSSTDTGELFF.

The rearrangement joins TRBV7-9 to TRBJ2-3; D is undetermined. This CDR3 contains 13 residues. Germline assignment: CDR1 SEHNR and CDR2 FQNEAQ (reference sequence). V lost 5 bases to trimming and J lost 2 bases, with 8 bases between them. This CDR3 is CASSPTDTDTQYF. For the CDR3, the DNA is TGTGCCAGCAGCCCCACGGACACAGATACGCAGTATTTT.

The chain links TRBV4-1 to TRBJ1-5; no reliable D call. CDR1 and CDR2 (germline): MGHRA, YSYEKL. V was pared by 4 bases and J by 1 base, with 14 bases between. The length of the CDR3 is 16 residues. The CDR3 region is CASSPVGMRSNQPQHF. Written as DNA, the CDR3 is TGCGCCAGCAGCCCAGTGGGAATGAGGAGCAATCAGCCCCAGCATTTT.

V is TRBV4-3 and J is TRBJ1-1; D possibly corresponds to TRBD1 (5 bases). This CDR3 is built from 15 residues. V lost 0 bases to trimming and J lost 8 bases, with 16 bases between them. The germline gives CDR1 LGHNA, CDR2 YSLEER. The CDR3 DNA is TGCGCCAGCAGCCAAGAATATGGGAGGGGCTGGGAAGCTTTCTTT. Translating gives CASSQEYGRGWEAFF.

This chain uses TRBV5-1 with TRBJ2-1; no firm D call. Between the trimmed V and J ends, which lost 2 bases and 4 bases, there was a span of 16 bases. The CDR3 is made up of 16 amino acids. The germline CDR1 and CDR2 sequences are SGHRS and YFSETQ. The CDR3 here is CASSLGAAAKYNEQFF. The DNA for the CDR3 is TGCGCCAGCAGCTTAGGTGCGGCGGCCAAGTACAATGAGCAGTTCTTC. Based on the CDR3 plus reference TRBV5-1 and TRBJ2-1, the full variable domain is KAGVTQTPRYLIKTRGQQVTLSCSPISGHRSVSWYQQTPGQGLQFLFEYFSETQRNKGNFPGRFSGRQFSNSRSEMNVSTLELGDSALYLCASSLGAAAKYNEQFFGPGTRLTVL.

The chain joins TRBV20-1 to TRBJ2-2; TRBD1 matches 7 bases. The CDR3 extends over 13 amino acids. Germline lookup yields CDR1 DFQATT and CDR2 SNEGSKA (reference sequence). Losses at the gene ends were 5 bases for V and 7 bases for J; bases not matched to a gene: 7. The CDR3 sequence: CSASEGAVGELFF. DNA for the CDR3: TGCAGTGCTTCCGAGGGGGCGGTCGGGGAGCTGTTTTTT.

This clonotype was seen a few times. At one end the junction does not follow the germline gene, possibly because of a read error. This chain links TRBV10-3 with TRBJ2-1; 11 nucleotides align to TRBD2. Germline-derived CDR1 and CDR2 are ENHRY and SYGVKD. CDR3 length: 16 residues. DNA of the CDR3: TGTGCCATCAGTGAAGGGCTAGCGGGAGGTGTGAATGAGCAGTTCTTT. Encoded protein: CAISEGLAGGVNEQFF.

The chain employs TRBV7-2 and TRBJ2-7, with D maybe TRBD1 (5 bases). Germline CDR1 and CDR2: SGHTA and FQGNSA. Trimming removed 5 bases from V and 5 bases from J, with 16 bases in between. This CDR3 is built from 14 residues. As DNA, the CDR3 is TGTGCCAGCAGCGGGCAGGGTTTGAAGAACGAGCAGTACTTC. Its protein is CASSGQGLKNEQYF.

This clonotype was observed a few times. V is TRBV7-9 and J is TRBJ2-3, with 11 bases fitting TRBD2. The J segment lost 0 bases and the V segment lost 5 bases, leaving 7 bases of the junction unmatched. The CDR3 loop spans 17 amino acids. Per the germline V gene, CDR1 is SEHNR and CDR2 is FQNEAQ (reference sequence). The CDR3 region is CASSPWTSGPSTDTQYF. The CDR3, as DNA: TGTGCCAGCAGCCCCTGGACTAGCGGGCCAAGCACAGATACGCAGTATTTT.

The chain has TRBV7-2 and TRBJ2-2, with a possible D match to TRBD2 (6 bases). From germline, CDR1 is SGHTA and CDR2 FQGNSA. CDR3 length: 15 amino acids. Trimming stripped 1 base from V and 5 bases from J, with 11 bases between. The CDR3 sequence is CASSLEGGETGELFF. CDR3 DNA sequence: TGTGCCAGCAGCTTAGAGGGCGGGGAAACCGGGGAGCTGTTTTTT. Full variable domain (rest looked up from reference TRBV7-2 and TRBJ2-2): GAGVSQSPSNKVTEKGKDVELRCDPISGHTALYWYRQSLGQGLEFLIYFQGNSAPDKSGLPSDRFSAERTGGSVSTLTIQRTQQEDSAVYLCASSLEGGETGELFFGEGSRLTVL.

V gene TRBV6-2 or TRBV6-3 combines with J gene TRBJ2-1, with D maybe TRBD2 (6 bases). The closer fit of TRBJ2-7 to the DNA end suggests the J call may be wrong. CDR1 and CDR2 (germline): MNHEY, SVGEGT. This CDR3 has 15 residues. The CDR3 region is CASSYPGLIYNEQYF. The CDR3 DNA reads TGTGCCAGCAGTTATCCGGGACTGATCTACAATGAGCAGTACTTC.

The chain combines TRBV6-1 with TRBJ2-7, with TRBD2 matching 7 bases. CDR1 is MNHNS, CDR2 SASEGT, per germline. J was trimmed by 2 bases and V by 4 bases; bases with no gene match: 8. The length of the CDR3 is 15 residues. The CDR3 sequence is CASSVTWGGPYEQYF. The CDR3 DNA is TGTGCCAGCAGTGTTACATGGGGAGGGCCCTACGAGCAGTACTTC.

The V call is TRBV6-4, the J call TRBJ2-3, with 8 bases that match TRBD2. Germline V gene lookup returns CDR1 MRHNA and CDR2 SNTAGT. The J segment lost 6 bases and the V segment lost 4 bases, leaving 6 bases of the junction unmatched. The length of the CDR3 is 14 residues. CDR3 sequence reads: CASSVRGGPDTQYF. DNA of the CDR3: TGTGCCAGCAGTGTTCGGGGGGGGCCCGATACGCAGTATTTT.

This chain uses TRBV6-2 or TRBV6-3 with TRBJ2-7; D is possibly TRBD1 (5 bases). Looked up from germline, CDR1 is MNHEY and CDR2 is SVGEGT. V was clipped by 3 bases and J by 3 bases, with 9 bases between them. The CDR3 totals 13 residues. CDR3: CASSYDGHYEQYF. The CDR3 DNA reads TGTGCCAGCAGTTATGACGGACACTACGAGCAGTACTTC.

This clonotype was counted between two and nine times. V and J are TRBV7-6 and TRBJ2-4; TRBD1 agrees at 11 bases. Germline V gene sequence: CDR1 SGHVS, CDR2 FNYEAQ. The V gene end was trimmed by 5 bases and the J gene end by 13 bases; junction bases not matched to a gene: 16. The CDR3 extends over 16 amino acids. The CDR3 region is CASSLNLGQGAREQYF. In nucleotides, the CDR3 is TGTGCCAGCAGCCTAAACCTAGGACAGGGGGCGAGAGAGCAGTACTTC. The whole variable domain, filled in from reference TRBV7-6 and TRBJ2-4, reads GAGVSQSPRYKVTKRGQDVALRCDPISGHVSLYWYRQALGQGPEFLTYFNYEAQQDKSGLPNDRFSAERPEGSISTLTIQRTEQRDSAMYRCASSLNLGQGAREQYFGAGTRLSVL.

This clonotype was detected ten times or more. The chain combines TRBV7-2 with TRBJ2-5; perhaps TRBD2 as D (5 bases). The CDR3 is made up of 11 amino acids. Germline CDR1 reads SGHTA; CDR2 reads FQGNSA. Deletions cut 5 bases from V and 5 bases from J, with 6 bases between. Here the CDR3 reads CASSTGETQYF. CDR3 in DNA: TGTGCCAGCAGCACGGGGGAGACCCAGTACTTC.

This clonotype was seen just once. A much larger clone differs from this one at a single base, so this may be a read error. The gene calls are TRBV7-8 and TRBJ2-7; D is unclear. The J call may not be correct, given that the DNA end is closer to TRBJ2-4. From germline, CDR1 is SGHVS and CDR2 FQNEAQ. CDR3 size: 11 residues. The CDR3 region has the DNA TGTGCCAACAGCTTAAGGGACATTCAGTACTTC. Protein sequence: CANSLRDIQYF.

The V gene is TRBV6-5, the J gene TRBJ2-7, with 14 bases fitting TRBD2. The CDR3 sequence is 17 residues long. CDR1 and CDR2 (germline): MNHEY, SVGAGI. The V gene end was trimmed by 2 bases and the J gene end by 0 bases; junction bases not matched to a gene: 3. The CDR3 protein is CASSYRTSGRTSYEQYF. The DNA of the CDR3 is TGTGCCAGCAGTTACCGGACTAGCGGGAGGACCTCCTACGAGCAGTACTTC.